These T cell receptor beta chains were read from a single sample in a study of blood T cell repertoires in COVID-19. TCRdb's table, derived via immunoSEQ multiplex PCR, lists solely in-frame clones and lacks some. The sample includes 100,000 to 150,000 clones, about 88% seen only once; the top ten take over 1%. The sequenced material came from peripheral blood. The receptors shown here come from a woman older than 75 with acute or convalescent COVID-19. Both conserved end residues are part of each CDR3. D genes are given only for firm matches. Size tells how often a clone was seen (once, few, many) or the class of an expanded clone, and some rows leave it out.

J gene,CDR3 length,V gene,D gene,clone size,CDR3 protein,CDR3 DNA
TRBJ1-2,15,TRBV29-1,TRBD1,NA,CSVEGTDRGNYGYTF,TGCAGCGTTGAGGGGACTGACAGGGGAAACTATGGCTACACCTTC
TRBJ2-7,15,TRBV9,TRBD2,NA,CASSVQAGGSYEQYF,TGTGCCAGCAGCGTGCAAGCGGGGGGTTCCTACGAGCAGTACTTC
TRBJ2-7,16,TRBV18,TRBD1,NA,CASSPQTGVGSYEQYF,TGTGCCAGCTCACCGCAGACAGGGGTCGGATCCTACGAGCAGTACTTC
TRBJ1-5,17,TRBV27,NA,once,CASSLLGSRGIMEPQHF,TGTGCCAGCAGTTTATTGGGCTCTCGGGGGATTATGGAGCCCCAGCATTTT
TRBJ2-7,15,TRBV18,TRBD2,NA,CASSPWTSGRDEQYF,TGTGCCAGCTCACCCTGGACTAGCGGGAGGGACGAGCAGTACTTC
TRBJ2-7,14,TRBV5-1,TRBD1,NA,CASTLEGQGGEQYF,TGCGCCAGCACCCTGGAGGGACAGGGGGGTGAGCAGTACTTC
TRBJ2-7,12,TRBV19,TRBD2,few,CASSIGTSGRYF,TGTGCCAGTAGTATCGGGACTAGCGGGCGATACTTC
TRBJ1-2,14,TRBV19,TRBD1,NA,CASSGHRGGYGYTF,TGTGCCAGTAGTGGACACAGGGGCGGCTATGGCTACACCTTC
TRBJ1-1,16,TRBV19,TRBD1,few,CASSIPRQGADTEAFF,TGTGCCAGTAGTATTCCCAGACAGGGGGCGGACACTGAAGCTTTCTTT
TRBJ2-7,16,TRBV6-5,TRBD1,NA,CASSYSGQGNWFEQYF,TGTGCCAGCAGTTACTCGGGACAGGGGAACTGGTTCGAGCAGTACTTC
TRBJ1-4,15,TRBV5-1,NA,NA,CASSLGTRTNEKLFF,TGCGCCAGCAGCTTGGGGACACGGACTAATGAAAAACTGTTTTTT
TRBJ2-7,16,TRBV6-5,NA,NA,CASSYSMAGRSYEQYF,TGTGCCAGCAGTTACTCGATGGCAGGTAGATCCTACGAGCAGTACTTC
TRBJ2-7,16,TRBV19,TRBD1,NA,CASSIVAAGGRGEQYF,TGTGCCAGTAGTATCGTCGCGGCAGGGGGTAGAGGCGAGCAGTACTTC
TRBJ1-5,15,TRBV4-3,TRBD1,few,CASSADRGPNQPQHF,TGCGCCAGCAGCGCAGACAGGGGACCCAATCAGCCCCAGCATTTT
TRBJ2-1,16,TRBV7-9,TRBD1,NA,CASSLGGQAAGNEQFF,TGTGCCAGCAGCTTAGGGGGACAGGCTGCGGGCAATGAGCAGTTCTTC
TRBJ1-4,14,TRBV5-1,NA,NA,CASSLQVGGEKLFF,TGCGCCAGCAGCTTGCAGGTGGGGGGTGAAAAACTGTTTTTT
TRBJ1-2,13,TRBV28,NA,NA,CASSWGGGYGYTF,TGTGCCAGCAGTTGGGGGGGTGGCTATGGCTACACCTTC
TRBJ1-2,16,TRBV3-1/TRBV3-2,TRBD1,NA,CASSQGIQGASYGYTF,TGTGCCAGCAGCCAAGGAATACAGGGGGCGAGCTATGGCTACACCTTC
TRBJ2-5,14,TRBV11-2,TRBD1,NA,CASSMRGRGETQYF,TGTGCCAGCAGTATGAGGGGGCGAGGGGAGACCCAGTACTTC
TRBJ1-1,14,TRBV15,TRBD1,NA,CATSRGQGAGEAFF,TGTGCCACCAGCAGGGGACAGGGGGCAGGTGAAGCTTTCTTT
TRBJ1-6,15,TRBV27,TRBD1,NA,CASSTTGGWNSPLHF,TGTGCCAGCAGTACCACAGGGGGCTGGAATTCACCCCTCCACTTT
TRBJ1-6,14,TRBV7-9,NA,NA,CASSLEGVGSPLHF,TGTGCCAGCAGCTTAGAAGGGGTTGGGTCACCCCTCCACTTT
TRBJ2-2,16,TRBV5-6,TRBD1,NA,CASSGTGTGAFRELFF,TGTGCCAGCAGCGGGACCGGGACAGGGGCCTTCAGGGAGCTGTTTTTT
TRBJ1-1,14,TRBV5-1,NA,NA,CASSLSRVNTEAFF,TGCGCCAGCAGCTTGTCTCGTGTGAACACTGAAGCTTTCTTT
TRBJ2-1,13,TRBV6-4,TRBD2,NA,CASRELAGSFLFF,TGTGCCAGCAGGGAACTAGCGGGATCGTTCCTGTTCTTC
TRBJ1-5,15,TRBV19,TRBD1,NA,CASSMTGGLGQPQHF,TGTGCCAGTAGTATGACAGGGGGCCTAGGTCAGCCCCAGCATTTT
TRBJ1-5,20,TRBV19,TRBD1,NA,CASSIDLGTGEGDSNQPQHF,TGTGCCAGTAGTATAGATCTCGGGACAGGGGAAGGGGATAGCAATCAGCCCCAGCATTTT
TRBJ2-5,13,TRBV28,NA,NA,CASSFGGQETQYF,TGTGCCAGCAGTTTCGGCGGACAAGAGACCCAGTACTTC
TRBJ1-3,14,TRBV28,NA,NA,CASRTRGSGNTIYF,TGTGCCAGCAGGACCAGGGGCTCTGGAAACACCATATATTTT
TRBJ1-3,14,TRBV2,TRBD1,once,CASGGTGYGNTIYF,TGTGCCAGCGGGGGGACAGGGTATGGAAACACCATATATTTT
TRBJ1-5,14,TRBV19,NA,NA,CASSITASNQPQHF,TGTGCCAGTAGTATAACAGCTAGCAATCAGCCCCAGCATTTT
TRBJ1-5,16,TRBV27,TRBD1,NA,CASSYIGGLDNQPQHF,TGTGCCAGCAGTTACATAGGGGGCTTGGACAATCAGCCCCAGCATTTT
TRBJ2-1,17,TRBV3-1/TRBV3-2,TRBD2,NA,CASSRRGSGGGGDEQFF,TGTGCCAGCAGTCGCAGGGGTAGCGGGGGCGGGGGTGATGAGCAGTTCTTC
TRBJ2-1,16,TRBV6-5,TRBD2,NA,CASSYSGLRSSSEQFF,TGTGCCAGCAGTTACTCGGGACTACGCTCCTCCAGTGAGCAGTTCTTC